The source of this T cell receptor beta chain is a study of regulatory T cells. Study observations and caveats: In CD3G-deficient patients, conventional CD4+ T cells were enriched for hydrophobic CDR3 residues at positions 6 and 7.

Worth noting for this clone: Its antigen remains unidentified.

The primer mix had 52 TRBV and 13 TRBJ primers. Sequencing used immunoSEQ multiplex PCR; TCRdb keeps in-frame clones, though not all of them. The repertoire holds 30,000 to 40,000 clones, with approximately 90% as singletons. The CDR3 spans 13 residues. Looked up from germline, CDR1 is SGHVS and CDR2 is FNYEAQ. V was pared by 1 base and J by 1 base, with 4 bases between. V is TRBV7-6 and J is TRBJ1-1; D not resolved. Sequenced: conventional CD4+ T cells sorted from blood. The TCR was taken from a person aged 18 to 35 with CD3G deficiency. DNA of the CDR3: TGTGCCAGCAGCTTAGACAGGAACACTGAAGCTTTCTTT. It specifies CASSLDRNTEAFF.